These 17 T cell receptor beta chains share one sample of origin, sequenced in a study of cytomegalovirus exposure and HLA in healthy donors. 60 Vbeta and 13 Jbeta primers were used in PCR. Profiling relied on immunoSEQ multiplex PCR, and the TCRdb table lists in-frame clones only, not all of them. The sample lists 270,000 or so clones; about 90% were seen once. The source material was PBMCs. Receptor source: a girl aged 2 to 10 in good health and CMV-seronegative.

This chain joins TRBV7-2 and TRBJ2-3; the D gene is possibly TRBD2 (6 bases). Trimming stripped 6 bases from V and 2 bases from J, with 15 bases between. CDR1 is SGHTA, CDR2 FQGNSA, per germline. This CDR3 comprises 15 residues. DNA for the CDR3: TGTGCCAGCAGTTTGGGACTGATTTACACAGATACGCAGTATTTT. Translated: CASSLGLIYTDTQYF.

Notes on this clone: Other DNA sequences in this specimen translate into the identical CDR3. J is TRBJ2-2 and V is TRBV19; the match to TRBD2 covers 11 bases. V trimming: 2 bases; J trimming: 5 bases; junction bases outside the gene matches: 1. From germline, CDR1 is LNHDA and CDR2 SQIVND (reference sequence). This CDR3 has 15 amino acids. CDR3 amino acids: CASSILAGGTGELFF. The CDR3 DNA reads as TGTGCCAGTAGTATACTAGCGGGAGGTACCGGGGAGCTGTTTTTT. Full variable domain (missing parts from reference TRBV19 and TRBJ2-2): DGGITQSPKYLFRKEGQNVTLSCEQNLNHDAMYWYRQDPGQGLRLIYYSQIVNDFQKGDIAEGYSVSREKKESFPLTVTSAQKNPTAFYLCASSILAGGTGELFFGEGSRLTVL.

This chain uses TRBV4-2 with TRBJ1-1; D is uncertain. The V end lost 4 bases, the J end lost 7 bases, and 13 bases lay between the germline ends. The CDR3 consists of 13 residues. The germline V gene encodes CDR1 LGHNA and CDR2 YNFKEQ. CDR3 coding DNA: TGTGCCAGCAGCCCGACCGCGGAGGGTGAAGCTTTCTTT. Its protein product is CASSPTAEGEAFF.

The V and J genes are TRBV5-1 and TRBJ2-3, with TRBD2 identical over 7 bases. This CDR3 region has 16 residues. The V gene end was trimmed by 2 bases and the J gene end by 4 bases; junction bases not matched to a gene: 10. CDR1 is SGHRS and CDR2 is YFSETQ in the germline V gene. CDR3 nucleotides: TGCGCCAGCAGCTTTTCGCGGGAGAGTTTCCCAGATACGCAGTATTTT. It codes for CASSFSRESFPDTQYF.

The J gene is TRBJ2-7, the V gene TRBV5-1, with TRBD1 identical over 11 bases. Germline assignment: CDR1 SGHRS and CDR2 YFSETQ. J lost 5 bases, V lost 3 bases, and 4 bases had no gene match. This CDR3 has 14 amino acids. In nucleotides, the CDR3 is TGCGCCAGCAGCTCCGGGACAGGGGGGGACGAGCAGTACTTC. It encodes CASSSGTGGDEQYF.

The chain employs TRBV9 and TRBJ2-2; 8 bases fit TRBD1. V shed 4 bases and J 4 bases; nucleotides not matched to a gene: 9. CDR1 is SGDLS and CDR2 is YYNGEE in the germline V gene. The CDR3 contains 16 residues. As DNA, the CDR3 is TGTGCCAGCAGCCCCTCGGACAGGGTGGTCACCGGGGAGCTGTTTTTT. Its translation: CASSPSDRVVTGELFF.

In regard to this clone: A read error may account for a junction end that differs from germline. The rearrangement joins TRBV7-9 to TRBJ1-1, with 10 bases lining up with TRBD1. CDR3 length: 15 amino acids. The germline V gene has CDR1 SEHNR and CDR2 FQNEAQ (reference sequence). CDR3 sequence: CSSSPRDRGHTEAFF. The DNA for the CDR3 is TGTTCCAGCAGCCCGAGGGACAGGGGTCACACTGAAGCTTTCTTT.

V and J are TRBV29-1 and TRBJ1-4; D gene uncertain. Trimming stripped 4 bases from V and 0 bases from J, with 12 bases between. The CDR3 runs 15 residues. Germline assignment: CDR1 SQVTM and CDR2 ANQGSEA. Here the CDR3 DNA reads TGCAGCGTTGCTGGAGTGAATGCAACTAATGAAAAACTGTTTTTT. Translating it yields CSVAGVNATNEKLFF.

The chain recombines TRBV2 with TRBJ2-7; 8 bases agree with TRBD1. The CDR3 length is 14 residues. The V and J ends lost 6 bases and 5 bases, in that order; junction bases with no gene match: 9. In germline, CDR1 is SNHLY, CDR2 FYNNEI. The CDR3 bases are TGTGCCAGCAGGGGGACAGGCCCGGGGGACGAGCAGTACTTC. Encoded protein: CASRGTGPGDEQYF.

The chain recombines TRBV13 with TRBJ2-7; TRBD2 matches 12 bases. The CDR3 length is 14 residues. From germline, CDR1 is PRHDT and CDR2 FYEKMQ (reference sequence). V dropped 4 bases and J dropped 4; count of bases not matched to a gene: 2. CDR3 region: CASSSGTSGYEQYF. CDR3 nucleotides: TGTGCCAGCAGCTCCGGGACTAGCGGGTACGAGCAGTACTTC.

This chain connects TRBV19 to TRBJ1-4, with TRBD1 identical over 10 bases. The CDR3 sequence is 15 residues long. V was clipped by 4 bases and J by 5 bases; unmatched bases: 4. Germline CDR1 and CDR2: LNHDA and SQIVND (reference sequence). In nucleotides, the CDR3 is TGTGCCAGTAGTAGGGACAGGGGCGAAAATGAAAAACTGTTTTTT. Its translation: CASSRDRGENEKLFF.

This chain links TRBV6-6 with TRBJ1-4; 9 nucleotides match TRBD1. Germline V gene data show CDR1 as MNHNY and CDR2 as SVGAGI (reference sequence). The CDR3 covers 13 residues. With 8 bases clipped from V and 8 bases from J, the junction kept 6 bases outside the gene matches. The CDR3 DNA follows: TGTGCCAGCTATGGACAGGGGCGCGAAAAACTGTTTTTT. Translated: CASYGQGREKLFF.

This chain connects TRBV6-6 to TRBJ2-1; TRBD2 matches 12 bases. V lost 6 bases to trimming and J lost 5 bases; unmatched junction nucleotides: 5. CDR1 is MNHNY, CDR2 SVGAGI, per germline (reference sequence). This CDR3 contains 15 residues. The CDR3 DNA sequence: TGTGCCAGCAGGTCCCGGACTAGCGGGAACAATGAGCAGTTCTTC. Translation gives CASRSRTSGNNEQFF.

The genes are TRBV28 and TRBJ2-5; 7 bases agree with TRBD1. V trimming: 6 bases; J trimming: 2 bases; junction bases outside the gene matches: 3. The V gene's germline CDR1 is MDHEN and CDR2 SYDVKM. The CDR3 contains 13 residues. This chain's CDR3 is CASRGTAQETQYF. The CDR3, as DNA: TGTGCCAGCAGGGGGACAGCGCAAGAGACCCAGTACTTC.

CDR3 region: CASSSPGNTEAFF. The CDR3 DNA sequence: TGTGCCAGCAGCTCTCCGGGGAACACTGAAGCTTTCTTT. The chain is built from TRBV11-1 and TRBJ1-1, with no clear D. The CDR3 contains 13 residues. CDR1 is SGHAT, CDR2 FQDESV, per germline (reference sequence). Trimming took off 4 bases at V and 1 base at J, with 7 bases between the two ends. Full variable domain (rest looked up from reference TRBV11-1 and TRBJ1-1): EAEVAQSPRYKITEKSQAVAFWCDPISGHATLYWYRQILGQGPELLVQFQDESVVDDSQLPKDRFSAERLKGVDSTLKIQPAELGDSAMYLCASSSPGNTEAFFGQGTRLTVV.

The V call is TRBV19, the J call TRBJ2-7, with TRBD2 matching 8 bases. The germline gives CDR1 LNHDA, CDR2 SQIVND (reference sequence). CDR3 length: 11 amino acids. The CDR3 DNA follows: TGTGCAAGCGGGAGCTCCTACGAGCAGTACTTC. It yields the protein CASGSSYEQYF.

This clone was seen only once. This chain joins TRBV5-6 and TRBJ1-3; the D gene is possibly TRBD1 (5 bases). V lost 4 bases to trimming and J lost 6 bases, with 14 bases between them. The CDR3 is made up of 14 amino acids. Germline V CDR1 and CDR2: SGHDT, YYEEEE. The CDR3 region is CASSGTGTSNTIYF. The CDR3 DNA reads TGTGCCAGCAGCGGGACCGGGACTTCAAACACCATATATTTT.